This T cell receptor beta chain was captured in a study of cytomegalovirus exposure and HLA in healthy donors. Broader study findings: In a later analysis, a missense DCLRE1C variant was linked to TCR beta V- and J-gene trimming. It was reported that TCR beta sequences correctly inferred the HLA-A and HLA-B alleles for most subjects.

PCR primers comprised 60 Vbeta and 13 Jbeta primers. Some clones are missing from TCRdb's copy, which holds only in-frame ones; the method was immunoSEQ multiplex PCR. The table lists 150,000 to 200,000 clones, almost 75% of them singletons, with roughly 5.4% in the top ten. V was clipped by 2 bases and J by 7 bases, with 23 bases between them. This CDR3 comprises 17 residues. Germline V lookup: CDR1 GTSNPN, CDR2 SVGIG (reference sequence). On this clone itself: Its antigen is currently unknown.

V is TRBV30 and J is TRBJ2-2; D possibly corresponds to TRBD2 (5 bases). This TCR was recovered from a woman between 18 and 30 years old in good health and CMV-seropositive. The sequenced sample was PBMCs. The CDR3 reads CAWSSVRAARTGGELFF. CDR3 nucleotides: TGTGCCTGGAGTTCCGTGAGGGCAGCCCGAACGGGCGGGGAGCTGTTTTTT.